This TCR beta chain was recorded in a study of T cell repertoires in cytomegalovirus infection. The wider study: Evidence of both CMV infection and a matching HLA type came from public TCR beta signatures.

The study, taken as a whole, reports: Cumulated frequencies of public TCR beta families served to identify carriers of CMV plus the relevant HLA. The ex vivo response was dominated by HLA-C-restricted CMV-specific TCR beta clonotypes.

TCRdb called the reads again in MiXCR, with one record for every CDR3 protein. The sample holds roughly 230,000 distinct CDR3 sequences; 15% to 20% are singletons and the top ten take roughly 45%. The CDR3 contains 18 residues. The V gene lost 1 base and the J gene lost 4 bases, with 17 bases spanning the gap. From germline, CDR1 is SGHTA and CDR2 FQGNSA. This clonotype was detected many times. The antigen is not known. The rearrangement uses TRBV7-2 and TRBJ1-6; TRBD1 might be the D (5 bases). This clonotype originated in a human donor in good health (CMV status not recorded). Some clones in this sample may be carry-over from other donors' samples. The sequenced sample consisted of CD8+ T cells from PBMCs. CDR3 coding DNA: TGTGCCAGCAGCTTAGTTCCTGCCAGGGTGGGATATAATTCACCCCTCCACTTT. This gives the protein CASSLVPARVGYNSPLHF.